A single sample gave rise to the 21 T cell receptor beta chains below, sequenced in a study of cytomegalovirus exposure and HLA in healthy donors. Both 60 Vbeta primers and 13 Jbeta primers went into the PCR. Profiling relied on immunoSEQ multiplex PCR, and the TCRdb table lists in-frame clones only, not all of them. This table has about 95,000 clones, about 73% appearing once. The sample comprised PBMCs. These TCRs come from a woman aged 45-60 years in good health and CMV-seropositive.

The chain links TRBV7-9 to TRBJ2-7, with 7 positions matching TRBD1. CDR3 size: 14 residues. J was trimmed by 1 base and V by 5 bases; bases with no gene match: 5. Germline V gene data show CDR1 as SEHNR and CDR2 as FQNEAQ (reference sequence). Here the CDR3 reads CASSATGISYEQYF. CDR3 nucleotides: TGTGCCAGCAGCGCGACAGGGATTTCCTACGAGCAGTACTTC.

The chain combines TRBV28 with TRBJ2-1; maybe TRBD2 (6 bases). The length of the CDR3 is 15 residues. V was pared by 7 bases and J by 0 bases, with 13 bases between. Germline values: CDR1 MDHEN, CDR2 SYDVKM. The CDR3 region has the DNA TGTGCCAGCAAGACTAGTGATATCTCCTACAATGAGCAGTTCTTC. Amino acids: CASKTSDISYNEQFF.

V usage is TRBV28 and J usage is TRBJ2-1, with D possibly TRBD2 on 5 matching bases. Germline V lookup: CDR1 MDHEN, CDR2 SYDVKM. V was trimmed by 1 base and J by 0 bases, leaving 16 bases between them. The CDR3 is made up of 18 amino acids. The CDR3 loop is CASSLLAYGRSSYNEQFF. The CDR3 bases are TGTGCCAGCAGTTTATTAGCTTATGGGAGAAGCTCCTACAATGAGCAGTTCTTC.

This sequence joins TRBV19 and TRBJ1-5, with 7 bases aligning to TRBD1. Trimming cost V 6 bases and J 5 bases; bases outside gene matches: 7. CDR1 and CDR2 from the germline V gene are LNHDA and SQIVND (reference sequence). This CDR3 region has 14 residues. The CDR3 DNA reads TGTGCCAGTAGCACAGGGGCTTCCCATCAGCCCCAGCATTTT. Translating gives CASSTGASHQPQHF.

This clone was seen just once. V usage is TRBV4-2 and J usage is TRBJ2-7; 7 positions agree with TRBD2. This CDR3 spans 15 amino acids. Germline lookup yields CDR1 LGHNA and CDR2 YNFKEQ. Trimming removed 4 bases from V and 2 bases from J; junction bases left unmatched: 8. DNA of the CDR3: TGTGCCAGCAGCCCTGCTCCTAGCGGAACCTACGAGCAGTACTTC. It is translated as CASSPAPSGTYEQYF.

The chain links TRBV29-1 to TRBJ1-1; TRBD1 aligns across 10 bases. Germline loops: CDR1 SQVTM, CDR2 ANQGSEA. V shed 8 bases, J shed 0 bases, and the junction held 6 bases outside the gene matches. This CDR3 region has 14 residues. The CDR3 DNA reads TGCAGCACCCGGACAGGGGGTATGAACACTGAAGCTTTCTTT. Residues: CSTRTGGMNTEAFF.

This chain connects TRBV29-1 to TRBJ2-5; TRBD2 might be the D (6 bases). The V gene lost 4 bases and the J gene lost 5 bases, with 17 bases spanning the gap. The CDR3 contains 14 residues. Germline V gene data show CDR1 as SQVTM and CDR2 as ANQGSEA. CDR3 nucleotide sequence: TGCAGCGTTGGCGTGGGGGGTCTAAGGGAGACCCAGTACTTC. Its protein product is CSVGVGGLRETQYF.

The V and J genes are TRBV5-1 and TRBJ2-5, with 12 bases identical to TRBD2. The length of the CDR3 is 20 residues. The junction had 18 bases not matched to a gene; V was cut back by 1 base and J by 5 bases. Germline V gene data show CDR1 as SGHRS and CDR2 as YFSETQ. CDR3 nucleotides: TGCGCCAGCAGCTTGTATATGTTAGGTGCTAGCGGGAGGGCCGGGGAGACCCAGTACTTC. Translating it yields CASSLYMLGASGRAGETQYF.

The chain carries TRBV14 and TRBJ2-1, with 10 bases matching TRBD1. The CDR3 is made up of 17 amino acids. From germline, CDR1 is SGHDN and CDR2 FVKESK. The J segment lost 3 bases and the V segment lost 1 base, leaving 6 bases of the junction unmatched. In nucleotides, the CDR3 is TGTGCCAGCAGCCAAGTAAGGGGACAGGGGCTCTACAATGAGCAGTTCTTC. As protein: CASSQVRGQGLYNEQFF.

The rearrangement links TRBV10-1 to TRBJ1-2; tentatively, D is TRBD1 (6 bases). Germline CDR1 reads WNHNN; CDR2 reads SYGVQD (reference sequence). The V end lost 2 bases, the J end lost 4 bases, and 8 bases lay between the germline ends. The CDR3 has 13 amino acids. The CDR3 protein is CASSEPGVYGYTF. The CDR3, as DNA: TGCGCCAGCAGTGAGCCAGGGGTCTATGGCTACACCTTC.

This clone showed up just a few times. V is TRBV5-4 and J is TRBJ2-5, with 9 bases aligning to TRBD2. This CDR3 comprises 16 residues. The V gene end was trimmed by 5 bases and the J gene end by 5 bases; junction bases not matched to a gene: 13. Germline loops: CDR1 SGHNT, CDR2 YYREEE (reference sequence). The CDR3 DNA follows: TGTGCCAGCAGACCTAGTGTAGCGGGAGTGGTGGAGACCCAGTACTTC. This codes for CASRPSVAGVVETQYF.

This clone was detected a few times. V and J are TRBV25-1 and TRBJ1-2; 7 nucleotides agree with TRBD1. This CDR3 spans 12 amino acids. Per germline, CDR1 MGHDK and CDR2 SYGVNS. Trimming removed 4 bases from V and 10 bases from J; junction bases left unmatched: 6. The chain's CDR3 is CASSGQGIIYTF. DNA for the CDR3: TGTGCCAGCAGTGGACAGGGAATAATCTACACCTTC.

J is TRBJ2-1 and V is TRBV28; the D gene is possibly TRBD2 (5 bases). V lost 5 bases and J lost 0, with 20 bases in between. In germline, CDR1 is MDHEN, CDR2 SYDVKM. The CDR3 has 18 amino acids. The DNA for the CDR3 is TGTGCCAGCAGTATCTCGTACGAGGGTTTTTTCTCCTACAATGAGCAGTTCTTC. Translating it yields CASSISYEGFFSYNEQFF.

The gene calls are TRBV19 and TRBJ2-7; 10 positions agree with TRBD1. With 3 bases clipped from V and 0 bases from J, the junction kept 5 bases outside the gene matches. The CDR3 extends over 16 amino acids. Looked up from germline, CDR1 is LNHDA and CDR2 is SQIVND (reference sequence). The CDR3, as DNA: TGTGCCAGTAGTATTGGCGGACAGGGGGTCTCCTACGAGCAGTACTTC. Its translation is CASSIGGQGVSYEQYF.

The chain combines TRBV28 with TRBJ1-5; a weak D match, TRBD1 (5 bases). Deletions cut 6 bases from V and 2 bases from J, with 17 bases between. The CDR3 runs to 16 residues. The germline V gene has CDR1 MDHEN and CDR2 SYDVKM. The CDR3 reads CASSPFVRRGNQPQHF. The CDR3 DNA reads as TGTGCCAGCAGCCCATTTGTACGCAGGGGCAATCAGCCCCAGCATTTT.

The V call is TRBV5-6, the J call TRBJ1-2; 12 nucleotides line up with TRBD1. The CDR3 extends over 13 amino acids. Losses at the gene ends were 7 bases for V and 7 bases for J; bases not matched to a gene: 5. CDR1 and CDR2 from the germline V gene are SGHDT and YYEEEE. CDR3 sequence (DNA): TGTGCCAGCTGGGACAGGGGGCAACGTGGCTACACCTTC. Translated, it gives CASWDRGQRGYTF.

In this sample, this clone turned up a few times. The DNA for the CDR3 is TGCAGCGTTGGCGATAGCAATCAGCCCCAGCATTTT. Translated, it gives CSVGDSNQPQHF. J is TRBJ1-5 and V is TRBV29-1; D call uncertain. Germline assignment: CDR1 SQVTM and CDR2 ANQGSEA. CDR3 length equals 12 residues. V lost 4 bases to trimming and J lost 0 bases, with 4 bases between them.

This clone occurred once. The V call is TRBV2, the J call TRBJ2-3; 7 bases agree with TRBD2. Germline lookup yields CDR1 SNHLY and CDR2 FYNNEI. The V segment lost 2 bases and the J segment 3 bases; nucleotides outside the gene matches: 8. The CDR3 totals 16 residues. CDR3 amino acids: CASSEFRPSGTDTQYF. CDR3 DNA: TGTGCCAGCAGTGAATTTCGGCCTAGCGGTACAGATACGCAGTATTTT.

The CDR3 loop reads CASSEPTSGKETQYF. As DNA, the CDR3 is TGCGCCAGCAGTGAGCCGACTAGCGGGAAAGAGACCCAGTACTTC. The V and J genes are TRBV10-2 and TRBJ2-5; TRBD2 agrees at 11 bases. V was clipped by 2 bases and J by 3 bases; unmatched bases: 2. This CDR3 is 15 amino acids long. The germline gives CDR1 WSHSY, CDR2 SAAADI.

The chain employs TRBV11-3 and TRBJ2-5; 8 bases fit TRBD2. Germline V gene data show CDR1 as SGHNT and CDR2 as YENEEA. The trim removed 4 bases at V and 5 bases at J, leaving 6 bases unmatched. The CDR3 runs to 14 residues. CDR3: CASSSGGPGETQYF. Here the CDR3 DNA reads TGTGCCAGCAGCTCGGGAGGGCCGGGGGAGACCCAGTACTTC.

Turning to this clone: One end of the junction fails to match germline, which may point to a read error. V usage is TRBV7-9 and J usage is TRBJ2-3, with 9 positions matching TRBD1. CDR3 length equals 15 residues. Germline V gene lookup returns CDR1 SEHNR and CDR2 FQNEAQ (reference sequence). Here the CDR3 DNA reads TGTTCCAGCAGCAACGGGACAGGGTTTTTAAGTACGCAGTATTTT. This encodes CSSSNGTGFLSTQYF. Complete variable domain (other parts from reference TRBV7-9 and TRBJ2-3): DTGVSQNPRHKITKRGQNVTFRCDPISEHNRLYWYRQTLGQGPEFLTYFQNEAQLEKSRLLSDRFSAERPKGSFSTLEIQRTEQGDSAMYLCSSSNGTGFLSTQYFGPGTRLTVL.